This TCR beta chain derives from a study of blood T cell repertoires in COVID-19. About the study: The study drew acute and convalescent COVID-19 samples from the United States, Italy and Spain. Sample material is recorded as cDNA or gDNA derived from T cells, B-cell-depleted T cells, or PBMCs.

The ends were cut back, 4 bases at V and 8 bases at J, with 17 bases in the middle. CDR1 is SGHAT, CDR2 FQNNGV, per germline. The CDR3 spans 15 residues. How the authors handled the data: It was from reference gene primer amplification that nucleated cell counts were estimated. The repertoire was sequenced with immunoSEQ multiplex PCR; TCRdb's copy has only in-frame clones and lacks some. That table gives V, J and clone size, and the DNA gave D and trimming. The sample includes approximately 240,000 clones, approximately 80% of them seen just once. Sequencing input: peripheral blood. The V and J genes are TRBV11-2 and TRBJ1-4, with D hard to call. This TCR derives from a woman aged 40-49 years with active or convalescent COVID-19. The DNA of the CDR3 is TGTGCCAGCAGCTACGGACGGAGCGGAGGCGAAAAACTGTTTTTT. Encoded protein: CASSYGRSGGEKLFF.